This T cell receptor (beta chain) is from a study of blood T cell repertoires in COVID-19. Study in general: PBMCs, B-cell-depleted T cells, or T cells provided the cDNA or gDNA that made up the material.

The V gene lost 1 base and the J gene lost 5 bases, with 11 bases spanning the gap. Germline values: CDR1 GTSNPN, CDR2 SVGIG (reference sequence). This CDR3 is 13 amino acids long. Some clones are missing from TCRdb's copy, which holds only in-frame ones; the method was immunoSEQ multiplex PCR. The sample holds some 200,000 clones, around 86% seen once. The specimen was peripheral blood. The clonotype was recovered from a man aged 35-49 years with active or convalescent COVID-19. The rearrangement links TRBV30 to TRBJ2-5; possibly TRBD2 for D (6 bases). CDR3 coding DNA: TGTGCCTGGAGTGCCCGGAGGGAGGAGACCCAGTACTTC. Amino acid sequence: CAWSARREETQYF.